This T cell receptor (beta chain) was recovered during a study of blood T cell repertoires in COVID-19. Overall study context: From the United States, Italy and Spain came samples of acute and convalescent COVID-19.

Authors' methods: Researchers report that nucleated cell counts were estimated from reference gene primer amplification. TCRdb's copy holds only in-frame clones and misses some; the assay was immunoSEQ multiplex PCR. The DNA was the basis for D and trimming; V, J and clone size are from that table. The table has 35,000 to 40,000 clones, about 84% seen once; the top ten hold approximately 30%. This CDR3 is 19 amino acids long. Trimming cost V 5 bases and J 1 base, with 26 bases left between them. Germline CDR1 SGHTA, CDR2 FQGNSA. The sequenced sample was peripheral blood. The sequence derives from a man of 80 years or more with active or convalescent COVID-19. J is TRBJ1-1 and V is TRBV7-2; D is unclear. CDR3 bases: TGTGCCAGCAGCCTGAGGGAGGCCTCCCTGACGGCAGCGAACACTGAAGCTTTCTTT. This sequence encodes CASSLREASLTAANTEAFF. Together with reference TRBV7-2 and TRBJ1-1, the CDR3 gives the full variable domain: GAGVSQSPSNKVTEKGKDVELRCDPISGHTALYWYRQSLGQGLEFLIYFQGNSAPDKSGLPSDRFSAERTGGSVSTLTIQRTQQEDSAVYLCASSLREASLTAANTEAFFGQGTRLTVV.